The rows below give T cell receptor beta chains drawn from one sample of a study of blood T cell repertoires in COVID-19. Profiling relied on immunoSEQ multiplex PCR, and the TCRdb table lists in-frame clones only, not all of them. Of some 140,000 clones in the sample, 91% were seen once. Input material: peripheral blood. These receptors were collected from a man aged 50 or older with acute or convalescent COVID-19. The CDR3 runs from the conserved cysteine through the conserved F or W. Each record gives: V gene, D gene, J gene, clone size, CDR3 protein, CDR3 DNA. D genes are given only for firm matches. Size is stated for part of the rows, as once, few or many counts, or as a class when the clone is expanded.

TRBV7-8	-	TRBJ2-1	-	CASSRTINGLFF	TGTGCCAGCAGCCGGACTATCAATGGCCTGTTCTTC
TRBV6-1	-	TRBJ2-7	-	CASSEPWQGHYEQYF	TGTGCCAGCAGTGAACCTTGGCAGGGGCACTACGAGCAGTACTTC
TRBV5-1	-	TRBJ2-7	-	CASSFLETSYEQYF	TGCGCCAGCAGCTTCCTAGAGACCTCCTACGAGCAGTACTTC
TRBV14	-	TRBJ1-4	-	CASSPQEGRQLFF	TGTGCCAGCAGCCCACAGGAGGGCCGGCAACTGTTTTTT
TRBV6-5	-	TRBJ2-1	-	CASSPTAALGEQFF	TGTGCCAGCAGTCCCACTGCCGCGCTCGGTGAGCAGTTCTTC
TRBV14	-	TRBJ2-7	once	CASSQDSQYMDEQYF	TGTGCCAGCAGCCAAGATTCCCAGTATATGGACGAGCAGTACTTC
TRBV6-5	-	TRBJ1-6	-	CASSYSQGNSPLHF	TGTGCCAGCAGTTATTCGCAGGGCAATTCACCCCTCCACTTT
TRBV14	-	TRBJ1-1	-	CASSPIRQVNTEAFF	TGTGCCAGCAGCCCCATACGACAGGTGAACACTGAAGCTTTCTTT
TRBV5-4	-	TRBJ1-1	-	CASSSSGQYTEAFF	TGTGCCAGCAGCTCCTCAGGCCAATACACTGAAGCTTTCTTT
TRBV23-1	TRBD2	TRBJ2-1	-	CASSPGSGRGNEQFF	TGCGCCAGCAGTCCGGGTAGCGGGAGGGGAAATGAGCAGTTCTTC
TRBV20-1	-	TRBJ1-5	-	CSWGTTPQHF	TGCAGCTGGGGCACGACGCCCCAGCATTTT
TRBV5-1	-	TRBJ1-4	once	CASSLDDLNEKLFF	TGCGCCAGCAGCTTGGATGACTTAAATGAAAAACTGTTTTTT
TRBV29-1	TRBD1	TRBJ2-7	-	CSVLQGIAYEQYF	TGCAGCGTTTTACAGGGGATTGCCTACGAGCAGTACTTC
TRBV5-5	-	TRBJ1-3	-	CASSLVGVGNTIYF	TGTGCCAGCAGCTTGGTAGGGGTTGGAAACACCATATATTTT
TRBV6-5	TRBD1	TRBJ1-1	-	CASSYTGTVPTEAFF	TGTGCCAGCAGTTACACCGGGACAGTTCCCACTGAAGCTTTCTTT
TRBV28	TRBD1	TRBJ1-6	-	CASAAEGQANSPLHF	TGTGCCAGCGCCGCCGAGGGACAGGCTAATTCACCCCTCCACTTT
TRBV6-2/TRBV6-3	-	TRBJ1-1	few	CASSSTSFGTEAFF	TGTGCCAGCAGTTCCACTTCCTTTGGCACTGAAGCTTTCTTT
TRBV18	-	TRBJ1-1	once	CASSVIQGTEAFF	TGTGCCAGCTCAGTTATACAGGGCACTGAAGCTTTCTTT
TRBV7-2	TRBD1	TRBJ1-6	-	CASSSGTGTSPLHF	TGTGCCAGCAGCTCCGGGACAGGGACGTCACCCCTCCACTTT
TRBV9	TRBD1	TRBJ2-1	-	CASSVIGTGSNEQFF	TGTGCCAGCAGCGTTATAGGGACAGGGAGCAATGAGCAGTTCTTC
TRBV2	-	TRBJ1-1	-	CASALQKYTEAFF	TGTGCCAGCGCTCTGCAGAAGTACACTGAAGCTTTCTTT
TRBV28	TRBD1	TRBJ2-3	-	CASSNRDRGTDTQYF	TGTGCCAGCAGCAATCGGGACAGGGGGACAGATACGCAGTATTTT
TRBV6-5	TRBD1	TRBJ2-7	once	CASRGGRRAHEQYF	TGTGCCAGCCGAGGGGGCCGCAGGGCCCACGAGCAGTACTTC
TRBV7-6	TRBD2	TRBJ2-2	-	CASSRRSGGSTGELFF	TGTGCCAGCAGCCGGCGGAGCGGGGGTTCCACCGGGGAGCTGTTTTTT
TRBV28	TRBD1	TRBJ1-5	few	CASSSHWTGASHQPQHF	TGTGCCAGCAGTTCGCACTGGACAGGGGCCAGCCATCAGCCCCAGCATTTT
TRBV19	TRBD1	TRBJ2-3	once	CASQDRGRSTDTQYF	TGTGCCAGCCAAGACAGGGGGCGAAGCACAGATACGCAGTATTTT
TRBV13	-	TRBJ2-1	-	CASSSFGRLYNEQFF	TGTGCCAGCAGCTCCTTTGGGAGGCTCTACAATGAGCAGTTCTTC
TRBV5-3	TRBD2	TRBJ2-3	once	CARSAAGVLTDTQYF	TGTGCCAGAAGCGCGGCGGGAGTCCTAACAGATACGCAGTATTTT
TRBV15	TRBD2	TRBJ2-1	-	CATSRGGRLGSGNEQFF	TGTGCCACCAGCAGAGGCGGGAGGTTAGGGTCGGGCAATGAGCAGTTCTTC
TRBV5-1	-	TRBJ2-1	-	CASSLAVGGGNEQFF	TGCGCCAGCAGCTTGGCCGTGGGAGGGGGCAATGAGCAGTTCTTC
TRBV19	-	TRBJ1-5	-	CASSIEDRNQPQHF	TGTGCCAGTAGTATAGAGGACAGAAATCAGCCCCAGCATTTT
TRBV7-2	TRBD1	TRBJ2-2	-	CASSLGQGSGELFF	TGTGCCAGCAGCTTAGGACAGGGTTCCGGGGAGCTGTTTTTT
TRBV6-5	TRBD2	TRBJ2-3	-	CASSYGLAGGPGTQYF	TGTGCCAGCAGTTACGGGCTAGCGGGAGGGCCAGGTACGCAGTATTTT
TRBV27	-	TRBJ1-1	few	CASSLTGGFNTEAFF	TGTGCCAGCAGTTTAACCGGGGGGTTTAACACTGAAGCTTTCTTT